This T cell receptor beta chain is from a study of PD-1 blockade in classical Hodgkin lymphoma. Notes on the study in general: The diversity seen at baseline in complete responders resembled that of newly diagnosed patients. Newly diagnosed patients were reported to start with lower TCR diversity than healthy donors.

The repertoire was sequenced with immunoSEQ multiplex PCR; TCRdb's copy has only in-frame clones and lacks some. Here the sample spans tens of thousands of clones, around 87% being singletons. As to time point: cycle 4 day 1 (C4D1), after less than 7 weeks of nivolumab. All patients relapsed after autologous stem cell transplantation, and brentuximab vedotin exposure varied. Using magnetic negative selection, the CD4+ T cells were separated out of thawed PBMCs. The study recorded best responses of complete response, partial response or progressive disease. As concerns this clone: As yet, its antigen is unknown. The sample contains more than one DNA sequence encoding this CDR3.

Germline CDR1 and CDR2: KGHSH and LQKENI. CDR3 size: 12 residues. Trimming left V 3 bases short and J 2 bases short, with 3 bases between. The chain recombines TRBV18 with TRBJ2-3; no clear D. The sequence was obtained from a human donor with classical Hodgkin lymphoma. This specimen consisted of CD4+ T cells from blood, obtained before the fourth cycle of nivolumab. The DNA of the CDR3 is TGTGCCAGCTCACCCTCCACAGATACGCAGTATTTT. Protein: CASSPSTDTQYF.